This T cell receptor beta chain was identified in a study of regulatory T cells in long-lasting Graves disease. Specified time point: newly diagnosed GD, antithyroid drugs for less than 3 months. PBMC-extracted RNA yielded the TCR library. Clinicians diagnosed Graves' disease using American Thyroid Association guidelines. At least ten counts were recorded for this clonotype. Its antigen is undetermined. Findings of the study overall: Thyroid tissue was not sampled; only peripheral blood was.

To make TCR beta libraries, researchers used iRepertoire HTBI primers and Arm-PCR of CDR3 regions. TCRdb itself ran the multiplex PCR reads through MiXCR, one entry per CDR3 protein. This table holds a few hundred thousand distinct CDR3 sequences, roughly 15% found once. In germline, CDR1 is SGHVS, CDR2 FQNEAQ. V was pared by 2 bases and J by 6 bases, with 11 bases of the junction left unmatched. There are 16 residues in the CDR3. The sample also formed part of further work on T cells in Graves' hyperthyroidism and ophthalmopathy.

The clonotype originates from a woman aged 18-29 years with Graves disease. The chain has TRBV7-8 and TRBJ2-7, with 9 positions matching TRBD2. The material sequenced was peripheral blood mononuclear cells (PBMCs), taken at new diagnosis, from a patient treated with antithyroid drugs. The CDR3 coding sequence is TGTGCCAGCAGCTTACCCTCGGGACTAGCAACTAGCGAGCAGTACTTC. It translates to CASSLPSGLATSEQYF.